Presented here are 21 T cell receptor beta chains from one specimen sequenced in a study of shared clonotypes between healthy human individuals. Generated by immunoSEQ multiplex PCR, the TCRdb table keeps only in-frame clones and is missing some. The sample has approximately 180,000 clones, just under 95% seen once. The sample consisted of naive CD4+ T cells sorted from blood. Subset of the sample: CD45RA+ positively selected. The receptors were sampled from a woman aged 25 to 45 in good health.

V is TRBV5-1 and J is TRBJ2-7, with TRBD2 matching over 8 bases. From germline, CDR1 is SGHRS and CDR2 YFSETQ. V was clipped by 3 bases and J by 5 bases; unmatched bases: 10. CDR3 length: 15 amino acids. CDR3 residues: CASSSLAGSRNEQYF. CDR3 in DNA: TGCGCCAGCAGCTCGTTAGCGGGATCTAGGAACGAGCAGTACTTC. The complete variable domain, with remaining parts taken from reference TRBV5-1 and TRBJ2-7, reads KAGVTQTPRYLIKTRGQQVTLSCSPISGHRSVSWYQQTPGQGLQFLFEYFSETQRNKGNFPGRFSGRQFSNSRSEMNVSTLELGDSALYLCASSSLAGSRNEQYFGPGTRLTVT.

The chain recombines TRBV7-6 with TRBJ2-7, with TRBD2 matching 7 bases. The CDR3 consists of 15 residues. With 0 bases clipped from V and 0 bases from J, the junction kept 2 bases outside the gene matches. Germline assignment: CDR1 SGHVS and CDR2 FNYEAQ. CDR3 sequence: CASSLAGGFSYEQYF. DNA of the CDR3: TGTGCCAGCAGCTTAGCGGGAGGGTTCTCCTACGAGCAGTACTTC. Supplemented by reference TRBV7-6 and TRBJ2-7, the full variable domain reads GAGVSQSPRYKVTKRGQDVALRCDPISGHVSLYWYRQALGQGPEFLTYFNYEAQQDKSGLPNDRFSAERPEGSISTLTIQRTEQRDSAMYRCASSLAGGFSYEQYFGPGTRLTVT.

V gene TRBV15 combines with J gene TRBJ2-1; possibly TRBD1 for D (5 bases). The CDR3 length is 13 residues. V was pared by 3 bases and J by 7 bases, with 10 bases between. Germline CDR1 LNHNV, CDR2 YYDKDF (reference sequence). In DNA, the CDR3 is TGTGCCACCAGCAGCCAGGGTGGGAATGAGCAGTTCTTC. The encoded protein is CATSSQGGNEQFF.

The V and J genes are TRBV28 and TRBJ1-2, with TRBD1 matching 12 bases. Losses at the gene ends were 4 bases for V and 4 bases for J; bases not matched to a gene: 13. CDR3 size: 18 residues. Germline V lookup: CDR1 MDHEN, CDR2 SYDVKM. CDR3 nucleotides: TGTGCCAGCAGTTCCCATCTGGGACAGGGGGCGCGGGGCTATGGCTACACCTTC. Protein sequence: CASSSHLGQGARGYGYTF.

The chain uses TRBV20-1 and TRBJ1-5; D gene uncertain. The ends were cut back, 1 base at V and 11 bases at J, with 9 bases in the middle. Germline loops: CDR1 DFQATT, CDR2 SNEGSKA (reference sequence). This CDR3 is built from 11 residues. The CDR3 coding sequence is TGCAGTGCTAGAGGGACCCCGACCCAGCATTTT. Residues: CSARGTPTQHF.

V and J are TRBV2 and TRBJ2-7; TRBD2 might be the D (6 bases). The germline V gene has CDR1 SNHLY and CDR2 FYNNEI. Trimming took 6 bases from V and 2 from J, leaving 14 bases between them. The CDR3 contains 14 residues. The CDR3 loop is CASSLFWTTYEQYF. As DNA, the CDR3 is TGTGCCAGCAGCCTGTTTTGGACTACCTACGAGCAGTACTTC.

This rearrangement joins TRBV6-5 to TRBJ2-7; D is tentatively TRBD1 or TRBD2 (5 bases each). CDR3 length: 15 residues. Germline V lookup: CDR1 MNHEY, CDR2 SVGAGI. V was clipped by 5 bases and J by 5 bases, with 19 bases between them. The CDR3 DNA reads as TGTGCCAGCAGTAAACCCGGGACGGCACGTCACGAGCAGTACTTC. Its protein is CASSKPGTARHEQYF.

The V and J genes are TRBV15 and TRBJ2-7, with no clear D. Trimming removed 0 bases from V and 9 bases from J, with 18 bases in between. The CDR3 contains 15 residues. Looked up from germline, CDR1 is LNHNV and CDR2 is YYDKDF (reference sequence). The CDR3 region has the DNA TGTGCCACCAGCAGAGATTCCGCAGCCCCTGGCGGGCAGTACTTC. Translation gives CATSRDSAAPGGQYF.

This chain connects TRBV5-1 to TRBJ2-3; D is uncertain. Trimming stripped 4 bases from V and 7 bases from J, with 13 bases between. Germline V gene lookup returns CDR1 SGHRS and CDR2 YFSETQ. The CDR3 length is 13 residues. CDR3 DNA sequence: TGCGCCAGCAGCACTCTACAAGACCATACGCAGTATTTT. Its protein product is CASSTLQDHTQYF.

CDR3 region: CASSYTGGINTEAFF. The CDR3 DNA sequence: TGTGCCAGCAGTTATACAGGGGGCATTAACACTGAAGCTTTCTTT. This chain links TRBV6-5 with TRBJ1-1; 9 bases line up with TRBD1. Germline V CDR1 and CDR2: MNHEY, SVGAGI. The CDR3 is made up of 15 amino acids. V dropped 3 bases and J dropped 2; count of bases not matched to a gene: 4.

The chain has TRBV5-1 and TRBJ2-7; D is unclear. CDR3 length: 15 amino acids. V was clipped by 1 base and J by 0 bases, with 11 bases between them. Germline CDR1 and CDR2: SGHRS and YFSETQ. CDR3: CASSLRVASSYEQYF. The CDR3 coding sequence is TGCGCCAGCAGCTTGAGGGTAGCCTCCTCCTACGAGCAGTACTTC.

CDR3 DNA sequence: TGTGCCTGGAGTCGGACTAGCGGGTATCAAGAGACCCAGTACTTC. Translation: CAWSRTSGYQETQYF. The gene calls are TRBV30 and TRBJ2-5; 11 positions agree with TRBD2. This CDR3 has 15 amino acids. CDR1 is GTSNPN, CDR2 SVGIG, per germline (reference sequence). Losses at the gene ends were 2 bases for V and 2 bases for J; bases not matched to a gene: 4. Complete variable domain (other parts from reference TRBV30 and TRBJ2-5): SQTIHQWPATLVQPVGSPLSLECTVEGTSNPNLYWYRQAAGRGLQLLFYSVGIGQISSEVPQNLSASRPQDRQFILSSKKLLLSDSGFYLCAWSRTSGYQETQYFGPGTRLLVL.

The CDR3 protein is CSVVLRGGVRERWTEAFF. The DNA of the CDR3 is TGCAGCGTTGTTCTGCGGGGTGGAGTCAGGGAACGTTGGACTGAAGCTTTCTTT. The rearrangement links TRBV29-1 to TRBJ1-1; a weak D match, TRBD1 (5 bases). The CDR3 runs to 18 residues. The ends were cut back, 4 bases at V and 5 bases at J, with 29 bases in the middle. CDR1 SQVTM and CDR2 ANQGSEA come from the germline V gene. The variable domain in full, completed from reference TRBV29-1 and TRBJ1-1, reads SAVISQKPSRDICQRGTSLTIQCQVDSQVTMMFWYRQQPGQSLTLIATANQGSEATYESGFVIDKFPISRPNLTFSTLTVSNMSPEDSSIYLCSVVLRGGVRERWTEAFFGQGTRLTVV.

The chain has TRBV14 and TRBJ2-5; 10 positions match TRBD2. J lost 4 bases, V lost 1 base, and 3 bases had no gene match. The CDR3 has 15 amino acids. Germline-derived CDR1 and CDR2 are SGHDN and FVKESK. Written as DNA, the CDR3 is TGTGCCAGCAGCCAAGTCGCTAGCGGGAGAGAGACCCAGTACTTC. Protein: CASSQVASGRETQYF.

This sequence joins TRBV18 and TRBJ2-5; TRBD2 matches 9 bases. This CDR3 comprises 14 residues. Trimming at V came to 2 bases and at J to 11 bases, leaving 9 bases not matched to a gene. The germline CDR1 and CDR2 sequences are KGHSH and LQKENI. The CDR3: CASSPGGSGGHQYF. CDR3 sequence (DNA): TGTGCCAGCTCACCAGGCGGTAGCGGGGGCCATCAGTACTTC.

The rearrangement joins TRBV28 to TRBJ2-5, with 7 positions matching TRBD1. The germline V gene has CDR1 MDHEN and CDR2 SYDVKM. J lost 7 bases, V lost 7 bases, and 12 bases had no gene match. This CDR3 is 14 amino acids long. For the CDR3, the DNA is TGTGCCAGCACCTTAGGGACAGCGGTCGGGACCCAGTACTTC. This translates into CASTLGTAVGTQYF.

The V call is TRBV28, the J call TRBJ1-1; maybe TRBD1 (6 bases). CDR1 and CDR2 (germline): MDHEN, SYDVKM. The ends were cut back, 5 bases at V and 8 bases at J, with 18 bases in the middle. The CDR3 covers 14 residues. In DNA form, the CDR3 reads TGTGCCAGCAGTACGGGGGCAGCACCAGTGGAAGCTTTCTTT. This gives the protein CASSTGAAPVEAFF.

The gene calls are TRBV18 and TRBJ1-4, with 8 positions matching TRBD1. This CDR3 has 15 amino acids. Germline loops: CDR1 KGHSH, CDR2 LQKENI. Trimming at V came to 2 bases and at J to 7 bases, leaving 6 bases not matched to a gene. DNA of the CDR3: TGTGCCAGCTCACCAGGGGACAGGTGGCGTGAAAAACTGTTTTTT. Protein sequence: CASSPGDRWREKLFF.

The chain links TRBV30 to TRBJ1-5; the D is unclear. There are 13 residues in the CDR3. The germline V gene has CDR1 GTSNPN and CDR2 SVGIG (reference sequence). The V end was cut by 0 bases, the J end by 6 bases, with 9 bases between. The CDR3 loop is CAWSVSPPQPQHF. The CDR3 region has the DNA TGTGCCTGGAGTGTATCCCCCCCTCAGCCCCAGCATTTT.

The gene calls are TRBV19 and TRBJ1-4; D perhaps matches TRBD1 (5 bases). Trimming shortened V by 6 bases and J by 6 bases, and 20 bases separated the two germline ends. The CDR3 is made up of 16 amino acids. The V gene's germline CDR1 is LNHDA and CDR2 SQIVND (reference sequence). In DNA form, the CDR3 reads TGTGCCAGTAGCCTGAACTCCGGGTTGGGGGATGAAAAACTGTTTTTT. Protein: CASSLNSGLGDEKLFF.

This clone was picked up a small number of times. The chain links TRBV4-1 to TRBJ1-5; D remains unclear. Trimming cost V 0 bases and J 13 bases, with 13 bases left between them. Germline CDR1 is MGHRA and CDR2 is YSYEKL. The CDR3 has 13 amino acids. Written as DNA, the CDR3 is TGCGCCAGCAGCCAAGAATCCGGCCTATCGCAGCATTTT. Its protein is CASSQESGLSQHF.